Each of the 5 T cell receptor beta chains below was sequenced from the same sample in a study of shared clonotypes between healthy human individuals. Generated by immunoSEQ multiplex PCR, the TCRdb table keeps only in-frame clones and is missing some. This table holds 2 million to 3 million clones, 93% found once. Sequencing was done on a sample of naive CD4+ T cells from PBMCs. Subset noted: CD45RA+ positively selected. The receptor set was obtained from a man between 18 and 29 years old in good health. Some clones in this sample may be carry-over from other donors' samples.

The chain links TRBV2 to TRBJ2-7; 7 bases align to TRBD2. CDR3 length equals 14 residues. The germline V gene encodes CDR1 SNHLY and CDR2 FYNNEI. The V gene end was trimmed by 7 bases and the J gene end by 2 bases; junction bases not matched to a gene: 8. CDR3 nucleotides: TGTGCCAGCACTTGGTCGGGAGGTACCTACGAGCAGTACTTC. It is translated as CASTWSGGTYEQYF.

The rearrangement links TRBV7-8 to TRBJ2-4; 7 bases are shared with TRBD1. V was clipped by 5 bases and J by 0 bases; unmatched bases: 4. CDR1 is SGHVS and CDR2 is FQNEAQ in the germline V gene. CDR3 length: 15 residues. For the CDR3, the DNA is TGTGCCAGCAGCCAGACAGGGCTAGCCAAAAACATTCAGTACTTC. Its translation is CASSQTGLAKNIQYF.

The DNA of the CDR3 is TGTGCCAGCAGCCTGGACGGTGGTTGGGTTCACAATGAGCAGTTCTTC. It specifies CASSLDGGWVHNEQFF. The chain joins TRBV5-6 to TRBJ2-1; D gene uncertain. The V end lost 4 bases, the J end lost 5 bases, and 19 bases lay between the germline ends. The CDR3 has 16 residues. CDR1 SGHDT and CDR2 YYEEEE come from the germline V gene.

The J gene is TRBJ2-3, the V gene TRBV5-1; weak D call: TRBD2 (6 bases). CDR1 and CDR2 (germline): SGHRS, YFSETQ. CDR3 size: 14 residues. V was cut by 6 bases and J by 0 bases, with 11 bases left in between. CDR3 coding DNA: TGCGCCAGCAAGCCGGGAGTCAGCACAGATACGCAGTATTTT. Protein product: CASKPGVSTDTQYF.

The rearrangement uses TRBV4-3 and TRBJ1-5; 7 bases line up with TRBD1. Germline CDR1 and CDR2: LGHNA and YSLEER. This CDR3 is built from 17 residues. V shed 4 bases, J shed 5 bases, and the junction held 14 bases outside the gene matches. The CDR3 here is CASSPYPTGPKDQPQHF. CDR3 bases: TGCGCCAGCAGCCCCTACCCGACAGGGCCCAAAGATCAGCCCCAGCATTTT.